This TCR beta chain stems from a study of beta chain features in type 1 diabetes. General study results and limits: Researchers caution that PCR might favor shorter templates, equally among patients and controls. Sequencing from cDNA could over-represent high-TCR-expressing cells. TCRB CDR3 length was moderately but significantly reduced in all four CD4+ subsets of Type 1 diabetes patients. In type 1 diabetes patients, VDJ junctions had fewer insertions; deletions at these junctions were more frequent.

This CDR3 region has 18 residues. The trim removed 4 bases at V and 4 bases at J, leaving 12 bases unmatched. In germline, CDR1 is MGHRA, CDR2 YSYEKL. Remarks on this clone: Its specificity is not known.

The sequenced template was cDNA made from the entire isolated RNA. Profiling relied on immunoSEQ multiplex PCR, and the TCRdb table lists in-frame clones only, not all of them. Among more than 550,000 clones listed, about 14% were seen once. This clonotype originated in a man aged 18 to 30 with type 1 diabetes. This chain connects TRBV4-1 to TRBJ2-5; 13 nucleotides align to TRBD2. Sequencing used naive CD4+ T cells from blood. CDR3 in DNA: TGCGCCAGCAGCCTGGAACTAGCGGGGGGGCGATTATCAGAGACCCAGTACTTC. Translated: CASSLELAGGRLSETQYF.